Below, 21 T cell receptor beta chains from the same sample are listed, as sequenced in a study of control samples from healthy donors and cancer patients. The protocol was immunoSEQ multiplex PCR, while the TCRdb copy is restricted to in-frame clones and leaves out a portion. The sample contains about 120,000 clones, 88% of which appear only once. The material sequenced was blood. The receptors derive from a woman in her 70s in good health.

The chain combines TRBV3-1 (or the pseudogene TRBV3-2) with TRBJ2-3, with D maybe TRBD1 (6 bases). The CDR3 extends over 15 amino acids. Germline V CDR1 and CDR2: LGHDT, YNNKEL (reference sequence). V lost 3 bases to trimming and J lost 2 bases, with 12 bases between them. The CDR3 nucleotides read TGTGCCAGCAGCCATCTGGACAGATTCACAGATACGCAGTATTTT. It encodes CASSHLDRFTDTQYF.

The chain is built from TRBV5-4 and TRBJ1-2, with D unclear. CDR3 length: 14 residues. With 4 bases removed from V and 4 bases from J, the gap between germline ends came to 14 bases. Germline values: CDR1 SGHNT, CDR2 YYREEE (reference sequence). The CDR3 reads CASSPPDRGYGYTF. The CDR3 nucleotides read TGTGCCAGCAGCCCCCCGGACCGGGGCTATGGCTACACCTTC.

The chain combines TRBV5-5 with TRBJ1-2; TRBD1 matches at 7 bases. J was trimmed by 8 bases and V by 0 bases; bases with no gene match: 7. CDR3 length: 14 amino acids. Germline-derived CDR1 and CDR2 are SGHKS and YYEKEE (reference sequence). The CDR3: CASSLAAGQEGYTF. The CDR3 nucleotides are TGTGCCAGCAGCTTGGCCGCAGGACAGGAAGGCTACACCTTC.

The V call is TRBV3-1 (or the pseudogene TRBV3-2), the J call TRBJ2-1; 10 positions agree with TRBD2. After removal of 8 bases from V and 3 bases from J, the junction contained 4 bases not matched to a gene. Germline CDR1 is LGHDT and CDR2 is YNNKEL (reference sequence). The CDR3 has 14 residues. The CDR3 loop reads CASAERGGYNEQFF. The CDR3 region has the DNA TGTGCCAGCGCCGAGCGGGGGGGCTACAATGAGCAGTTCTTC.

The chain links TRBV19 to TRBJ1-4; TRBD1 is a possible D gene (5 bases). The CDR3 is 12 residues long. The V end was cut by 4 bases, the J end by 5 bases, with 5 bases between. Germline V gene sequence: CDR1 LNHDA, CDR2 SQIVND (reference sequence). In nucleotides, the CDR3 is TGTGCCAGTAGTAGGGGGAATGAAAAACTGTTTTTT. Translation gives CASSRGNEKLFF.

The rearrangement links TRBV5-1 to TRBJ2-1, with D perhaps matching TRBD1 (6 bases). Germline V CDR1 and CDR2: SGHRS, YFSETQ. The CDR3 loop spans 15 amino acids. Trimming pared 2 bases from V and 0 bases from J, leaving 9 bases between. The CDR3 loop reads CASSFTGPSYNEQFF. The CDR3 DNA reads TGCGCCAGCAGCTTCACAGGGCCCTCCTACAATGAGCAGTTCTTC.

V usage is TRBV2 and J usage is TRBJ1-4, with TRBD1 as a possible D gene (5 bases). The CDR3 contains 13 residues. Germline V gives CDR1 SNHLY, CDR2 FYNNEI. V was pared by 5 bases and J by 7 bases, with 11 bases between. The chain's CDR3 is CASSSVGAEKLFF. In DNA form, the CDR3 reads TGTGCCAGCAGTTCCGTTGGGGCTGAAAAACTGTTTTTT.

This chain links TRBV10-1 with TRBJ2-5; no clear D. The CDR3 is made up of 13 amino acids. Germline V lookup: CDR1 WNHNN, CDR2 SYGVQD (reference sequence). Trimming pared 0 bases from V and 7 bases from J, leaving 9 bases between. CDR3 DNA: TGCGCCAGCAGTGAGTCGGCAGCCCTGACCCAGTACTTC. Translated, it gives CASSESAALTQYF.

The genes are TRBV11-2 and TRBJ1-1; TRBD1 agrees at 11 bases. Germline V lookup: CDR1 SGHAT, CDR2 FQNNGV. CDR3 length: 16 residues. Trimming cost V 5 bases and J 1 base; bases outside gene matches: 6. The CDR3 DNA reads as TGTGCCAGCAGCCAAGGACAGGGGGCCAGGAACACTGAAGCTTTCTTT. Translated: CASSQGQGARNTEAFF.

The V gene is TRBV5-4, the J gene TRBJ1-6; the D gene is possibly TRBD1 (5 bases). Germline assignment: CDR1 SGHNT and CDR2 YYREEE (reference sequence). The CDR3 covers 14 residues. V was pared by 2 bases and J by 7 bases, with 10 bases between. CDR3 nucleotides: TGTGCCAGCAGCTTTTTGGGGGAAAATTCACCCCTCCACTTT. It codes for CASSFLGENSPLHF.

This sequence joins TRBV3-1 (or the pseudogene TRBV3-2) and TRBJ1-2, with 8 bases matching TRBD1. CDR1 and CDR2 from the germline V gene are LGHDT and YNNKEL (reference sequence). The CDR3 has 15 residues. With V trimmed by 2 bases and J by 3 bases, 5 bases remained unmatched. In DNA, the CDR3 is TGTGCCAGCAGCCAACGTTCGACAGGGGACTATGGCTACACCTTC. It encodes CASSQRSTGDYGYTF.

V gene TRBV6-1 combines with J gene TRBJ1-2; the D gene is possibly TRBD1 (5 bases). The CDR3 is made up of 15 amino acids. In germline, CDR1 is MNHNS, CDR2 SASEGT. Trimming pared 0 bases from V and 3 bases from J, leaving 11 bases between. In DNA form, the CDR3 reads TGTGCCAGCAGTGAAGCGCCCCGGGGCGACTATGGCTACACCTTC. Protein: CASSEAPRGDYGYTF.

This clone was seen a single time. Here the CDR3 DNA reads TGTGCCAGCAGCTTGCGGGCAGGGCACAATGAGCAGTTCTTC. Translated, it gives CASSLRAGHNEQFF. The chain uses TRBV5-4 and TRBJ2-1; TRBD1 is a possible D gene (5 bases). CDR1 is SGHNT, CDR2 YYREEE, per germline (reference sequence). V was clipped by 1 base and J by 5 bases, with 10 bases between them. CDR3 length: 14 amino acids.

The rearrangement joins TRBV11-1 to TRBJ2-7; D ambiguous. Germline V gene lookup returns CDR1 SGHAT and CDR2 FQDESV (reference sequence). This CDR3 region has 11 residues. V lost 3 bases and J lost 4, with 4 bases in between. CDR3 coding DNA: TGTGCCAGCAGCTTGAAGTACGAGCAGTACTTC. This sequence encodes CASSLKYEQYF.

J is TRBJ1-2 and V is TRBV19; unclear D gene. Germline V gene data show CDR1 as LNHDA and CDR2 as SQIVND (reference sequence). The CDR3 is 16 residues long. Trimming shortened V by 7 bases and J by 2 bases, and 20 bases separated the two germline ends. CDR3 in amino acids: CASTRPSASENYGYTF. DNA of the CDR3: TGTGCCAGTACCCGGCCGAGTGCTAGTGAGAACTATGGCTACACCTTC.

The J gene is TRBJ1-1, the V gene TRBV9, with D unresolved. Germline V lookup: CDR1 SGDLS, CDR2 YYNGEE. The CDR3 has 16 residues. The V and J ends lost 2 bases and 1 base respectively, with 15 bases between them. The DNA for the CDR3 is TGTGCCAGCAGCGTGTCCACCGGGATCCAGAACACTGAAGCTTTCTTT. Translation: CASSVSTGIQNTEAFF.

The chain links TRBV6-2 or TRBV6-3 to TRBJ1-5; D unresolved. Germline CDR1 reads MNHEY; CDR2 reads SVGEGT. Trimming took 2 bases from V and 2 from J, leaving 10 bases between them. This CDR3 contains 15 residues. DNA of the CDR3: TGTGCCAGCAGTTACCTCCGGGGAGGCAATCAGCCCCAGCATTTT. Its protein product is CASSYLRGGNQPQHF.

The chain carries TRBV6-1 and TRBJ1-6, with 8 bases lining up with TRBD1. In germline, CDR1 is MNHNS, CDR2 SASEGT. V was pared by 4 bases and J by 3 bases, with 8 bases of the junction left unmatched. CDR3 length: 17 residues. This chain's CDR3 is CASSGGRGQSYNSPLHF. The CDR3 bases are TGTGCCAGCAGTGGGGGCAGGGGGCAAAGCTATAATTCACCCCTCCACTTT.

This chain uses TRBV19 with TRBJ1-1; the D gene is possibly TRBD1 (5 bases). V lost 3 bases, J lost 1 base, and 15 bases lay in between. Germline CDR1 reads LNHDA; CDR2 reads SQIVND (reference sequence). The CDR3 consists of 16 residues. The CDR3 nucleotides read TGTGCCAGTAGTATGCTCCCAGGGTCAGGGAACACTGAAGCTTTCTTT. Translating gives CASSMLPGSGNTEAFF.

This chain connects TRBV4-1 to TRBJ2-7; D gene unclear. Trimming removed 1 base at V and 2 bases at J, with 6 bases between. Germline V CDR1 and CDR2: MGHRA, YSYEKL. The CDR3 loop spans 13 amino acids. The CDR3 loop is CASSQVDTYEQYF. In DNA, the CDR3 is TGCGCCAGCAGCCAAGTCGACACCTACGAGCAGTACTTC.

The sample holds one count of this clone. The DNA of the CDR3 is TGTGCCAGCTCACCACTTCAGCGTCAATCCTACGAGCAGTACTTC. Protein product: CASSPLQRQSYEQYF. The chain recombines TRBV18 with TRBJ2-7; unclear D gene. Germline V gene data show CDR1 as KGHSH and CDR2 as LQKENI. The ends were cut back, 1 base at V and 1 base at J, with 11 bases in the middle. There are 15 residues in the CDR3. The full variable domain, with the rest looked up from reference TRBV18 and TRBJ2-7, is NAGVMQNPRHLVRRRGQEARLRCSPMKGHSHVYWYRQLPEEGLKFMVYLQKENIIDESGMPKERFSAEFPKEGPSILRIQQVVRGDSAAYFCASSPLQRQSYEQYFGPGTRLTVT.